This passage covers 15 T cell receptor beta chains from one sample sequenced in a study of regulatory T cells after allogeneic stem cell transplantation. The TCR beta CDR3 region was amplified from SMARTer RACE cDNA made from RNA. One entry per CDR3 protein, called by TCRdb with MiXCR from the 5' RACE reads. The data contain fewer than 6,000 distinct CDR3 sequences, roughly 96% of them singletons. The material sequenced was sorted CD4+ T cells from blood (whether regulatory or conventional is not recorded), taken 30 days after allogeneic stem cell transplant. Receptors originate from a human patient who had an allogeneic stem cell transplant, so the T cells may come from the graft donor.

Points on this clonotype: Mismatch with germline at one junction end may stem from a read error. The chain links TRBV19 to TRBJ2-7, with D maybe TRBD1 (6 bases). The CDR3 is 16 amino acids. The germline CDR1 and CDR2 sequences are LNHDA and SQIVND (reference sequence). The CDR3 bases are TGTACCAGTAGTATCTCATCACAGGGCGGGCCCTACGAGCAGTACTTC. Translating gives CTSSISSQGGPYEQYF.

Comment on this clonotype: Mismatch with germline at one junction end may stem from a read error. V gene TRBV5-1 combines with J gene TRBJ2-7; D is possibly TRBD2 (5 bases). CDR1 and CDR2 from the germline V gene are SGHRS and YFSETQ. This CDR3 contains 15 residues. The chain's CDR3 is CSSSSIAPGMNELYF. The CDR3 DNA is TGCTCCAGCAGCTCGATAGCGCCTGGCATGAACGAGCTGTACTTC.

This chain links TRBV5-1 with TRBJ2-4; 9 bases are shared with TRBD2. The CDR3 length is 15 residues. The ends lost 1 base at V and 12 bases at J; junction bases unmatched: 11. Germline CDR1 SGHRS, CDR2 YFSETQ. The CDR3 DNA reads TGCGCCAGCAGCTTGCTAGCGGGATCCATAAACGATCAGTACTTC. It encodes CASSLLAGSINDQYF. The complete variable domain, with remaining parts taken from reference TRBV5-1 and TRBJ2-4, reads KAGVTQTPRYLIKTRGQQVTLSCSPISGHRSVSWYQQTPGQGLQFLFEYFSETQRNKGNFPGRFSGRQFSNSRSEMNVSTLELGDSALYLCASSLLAGSINDQYFGAGTRLSVL.

The chain joins TRBV6-5 to TRBJ2-5; unclear D gene. Germline V CDR1 and CDR2: MNHEY, SVGAGI. The CDR3 has 14 amino acids. With 5 bases removed from V and 10 bases from J, the gap between germline ends came to 20 bases. The DNA of the CDR3 is TGTGCCAGCAGTCGGCCTGACGGCCACGAGGACCAGTACTTC. This sequence encodes CASSRPDGHEDQYF.

This rearrangement joins TRBV20-1 to TRBJ2-5; TRBD2 is a possible D gene (5 bases). The germline V and J ends were trimmed by 6 bases and 11 bases, with 28 bases remaining between them. Germline loops: CDR1 DFQATT, CDR2 SNEGSKA (reference sequence). The length of the CDR3 is 15 residues. The chain's CDR3 is CSAAPTREGREKQYF. As DNA, the CDR3 is TGCAGTGCCGCCCCAACTAGAGAAGGCCGAGAGAAGCAGTACTTC.

As for this clonotype: A read error may account for a junction end that differs from germline. The chain uses TRBV9 and TRBJ1-3; no clear D. The germline V gene has CDR1 SGDLS and CDR2 YYNGEE. The CDR3 totals 16 residues. The CDR3 DNA reads as TGCGCCAGCAGCACTAGTACCGGGATCGCTGCAAACAACCTATATTTC. Amino acid sequence: CASSTSTGIAANNLYF.

The V gene is TRBV2, the J gene TRBJ1-6; no firm D call. V was shortened by 5 bases and J by 1 base, with 9 bases between the two germline ends. There are 15 residues in the CDR3. The germline CDR1 and CDR2 sequences are SNHLY and FYNNEI. The CDR3, as DNA: TGTGCCAGCAGTCCCATGAGATCCTATAATTCACCCCTCCACTTT. Translating it yields CASSPMRSYNSPLHF.

Worth noting for this clonotype: Germline is not matched at one junction end, which may reflect a read error. The CDR3, as DNA: TGCCCCAGCAGCCGAACCGCCGTAACGGGAGCCTACGAGCAGTACTTC. Translation: CPSSRTAVTGAYEQYF. The chain links TRBV5-1 to TRBJ2-7; D is possibly TRBD2 (6 bases). The CDR3 is 16 residues long. Germline assignment: CDR1 SGHRS and CDR2 YFSETQ.

This chain connects TRBV5-8 to TRBJ1-5; D unresolved. Germline loops: CDR1 SGHTS, CDR2 YDEGEE. V lost 4 bases and J lost 5, with 16 bases in between. The CDR3 is 15 residues long. The CDR3 bases are TGTGCCAGCAGCATGGCTCGTACCAGCGATCAGCCCCAGCATTTT. It yields the protein CASSMARTSDQPQHF.

The V call is TRBV7-2, the J call TRBJ2-2; the match to TRBD2 covers 8 bases. The V and J ends lost 5 bases and 7 bases, in that order; junction bases with no gene match: 9. The CDR3 contains 15 residues. The germline V gene encodes CDR1 SGHTA and CDR2 FQGNSA. The CDR3 loop reads CASSQRGGHHGELFF. CDR3 coding DNA: TGTGCCAGCAGCCAACGGGGGGGACACCACGGGGAGCTGTTTTTT.

As to this clonotype: At one of its ends the junction is not consistent with the germline gene, which may arise from a read error. The chain has TRBV11-2 and TRBJ2-7; D call uncertain. This CDR3 has 15 residues. CDR1 and CDR2 (germline): SGHAT, FQNNGV. CDR3 nucleotide sequence: TGTGCCGGCAGCGAAACGGCAAGGGCCCCCAACGAGCAGTACTTC. It codes for CAGSETARAPNEQYF.

For this clonotype: At one boundary the junction diverges from the germline segment, which might be a read error. This chain connects TRBV29-1 to TRBJ2-1; 12 bases agree with TRBD1. Germline V gene data show CDR1 as SQVTM and CDR2 as ANQGSEA. CDR3 length equals 16 residues. CDR3 coding DNA: TGCAGCGGGACCCGCGGGACAGGGGGCTCCGAGAATGGGCAGTTCTTC. Translated: CSGTRGTGGSENGQFF.

Points on this clonotype: This CDR3 fails to terminate in the conserved phenylalanine or tryptophan, so it likely reflects a read error. CDR3: CASRWTVLETQYC. The CDR3 DNA sequence: TGCGCCAGCAGGTGGACGGTTTTGGAGACCCAGTACTGC. The rearrangement joins TRBV5-1 to TRBJ2-5, with D hard to call. V was shortened by 5 bases and J by 5 bases, with 13 bases between the two germline ends. Germline CDR1 is SGHRS and CDR2 is YFSETQ. This CDR3 region has 13 residues.

Note on this clonotype: The junction departs from germline at one end; a sequencing error may be responsible. This chain links TRBV5-1 with TRBJ1-4; D unclear. Per germline, CDR1 SGHRS and CDR2 YFSETQ. The CDR3 consists of 14 residues. Here the CDR3 reads CASSCGRSNENLYF. DNA of the CDR3: TGCGCCAGCAGCTGCGGGAGGTCTAATGAAAACCTGTATTTC.

This clonotype is deemed large. The chain has TRBV7-3 and TRBJ2-6, with 7 nucleotides matching TRBD1. The CDR3 runs 15 residues. Trimming cost V 9 bases and J 4 bases; bases outside gene matches: 9. The V gene's germline CDR1 is SGHTA and CDR2 FQGTGA. As DNA, the CDR3 is TGTGCCAGTAAGAAACAGGGGACAGGGGCCAACGTCCTGACTTTC. It specifies CASKKQGTGANVLTF.